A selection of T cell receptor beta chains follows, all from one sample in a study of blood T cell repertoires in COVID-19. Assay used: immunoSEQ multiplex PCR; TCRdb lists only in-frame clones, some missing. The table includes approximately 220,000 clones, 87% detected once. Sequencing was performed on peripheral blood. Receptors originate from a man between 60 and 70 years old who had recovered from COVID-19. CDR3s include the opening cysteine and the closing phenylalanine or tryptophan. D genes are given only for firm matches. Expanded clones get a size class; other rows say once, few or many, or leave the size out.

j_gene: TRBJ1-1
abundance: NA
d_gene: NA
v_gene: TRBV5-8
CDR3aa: CASSYEPNTEAFF

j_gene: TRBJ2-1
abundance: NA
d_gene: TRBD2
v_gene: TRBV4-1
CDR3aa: CASSQDTSTSGFYNEQFF

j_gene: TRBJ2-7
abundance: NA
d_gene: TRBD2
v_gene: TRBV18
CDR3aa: CASSPSLIAGVYEQYF

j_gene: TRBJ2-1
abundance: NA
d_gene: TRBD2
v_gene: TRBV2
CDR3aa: CASSELTSGRRYNEQFF

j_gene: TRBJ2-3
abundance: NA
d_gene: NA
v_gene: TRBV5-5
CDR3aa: CASTFADTQYF

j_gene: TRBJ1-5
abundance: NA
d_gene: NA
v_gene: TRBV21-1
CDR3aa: CASPRRGTSGRQPQHF

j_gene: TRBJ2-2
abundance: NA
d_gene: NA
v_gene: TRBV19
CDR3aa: CASTDQGNTGELFF

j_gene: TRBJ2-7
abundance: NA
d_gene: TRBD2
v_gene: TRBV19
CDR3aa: CASITFPGRVAGGDYEQYF

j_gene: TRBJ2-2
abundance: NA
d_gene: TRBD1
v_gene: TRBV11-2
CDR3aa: CASSLRQGPGELFF

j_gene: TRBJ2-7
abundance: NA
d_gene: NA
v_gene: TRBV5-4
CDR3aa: CASSLEPRRNEQYF

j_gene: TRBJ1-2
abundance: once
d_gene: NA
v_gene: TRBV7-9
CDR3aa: CASSLGPGHLYGYTF

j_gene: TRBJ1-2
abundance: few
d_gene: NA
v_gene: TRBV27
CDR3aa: CASKSDSLGDYGYTF

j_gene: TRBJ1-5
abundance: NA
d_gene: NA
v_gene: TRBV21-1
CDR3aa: CASSKEGGDRPQNQPQHF

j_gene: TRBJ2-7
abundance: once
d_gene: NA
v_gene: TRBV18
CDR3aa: CASSPPFGGDEQYF

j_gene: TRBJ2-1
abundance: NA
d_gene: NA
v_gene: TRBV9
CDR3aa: CASSPYDGQRALYNEQFF

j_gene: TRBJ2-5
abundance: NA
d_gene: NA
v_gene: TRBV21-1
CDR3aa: CASSSIDRERKETQYF

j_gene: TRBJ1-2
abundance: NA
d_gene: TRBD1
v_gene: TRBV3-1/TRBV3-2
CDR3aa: CASSRRGQVSDGYTF

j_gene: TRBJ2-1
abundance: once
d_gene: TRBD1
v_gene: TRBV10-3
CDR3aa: CAIRASGQGWNEQFF

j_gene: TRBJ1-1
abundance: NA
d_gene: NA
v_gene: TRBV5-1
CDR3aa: CASSLWDPGAEAFF

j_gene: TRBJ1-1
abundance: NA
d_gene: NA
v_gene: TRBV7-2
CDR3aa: CASPAPGVGPSGEAFF

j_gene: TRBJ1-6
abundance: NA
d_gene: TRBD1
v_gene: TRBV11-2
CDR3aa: CASSHRTGNNSPLHF

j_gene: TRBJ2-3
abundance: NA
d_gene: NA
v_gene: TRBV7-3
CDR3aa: CASSDTRATDTQYF

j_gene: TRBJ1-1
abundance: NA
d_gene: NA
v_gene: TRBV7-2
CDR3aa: CASSPSVRGTEAFF

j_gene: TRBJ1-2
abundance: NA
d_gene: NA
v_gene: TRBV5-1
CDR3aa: CASSLASADTNYGYTF

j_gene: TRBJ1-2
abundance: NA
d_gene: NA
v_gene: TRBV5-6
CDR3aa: CASSLSRDYGYTF

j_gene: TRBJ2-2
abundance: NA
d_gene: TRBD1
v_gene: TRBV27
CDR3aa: CASSPIFSRTGPTGELFF

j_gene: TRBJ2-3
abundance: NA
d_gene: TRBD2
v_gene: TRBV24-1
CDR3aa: CATRSSGLAGGSTDTQYF

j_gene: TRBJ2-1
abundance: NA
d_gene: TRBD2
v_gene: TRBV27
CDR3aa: CASSRAGEAYNEQFF

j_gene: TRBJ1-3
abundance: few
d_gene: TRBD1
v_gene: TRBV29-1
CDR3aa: CSVGQGLSGNTIYF

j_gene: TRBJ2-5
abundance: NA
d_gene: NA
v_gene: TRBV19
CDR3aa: CASSIQGWQETQYF

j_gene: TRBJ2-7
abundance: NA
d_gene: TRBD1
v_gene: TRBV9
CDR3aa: CASSEGGQAIYEQYF

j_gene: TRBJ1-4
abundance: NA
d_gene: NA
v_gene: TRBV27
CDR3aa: CASSFYRGGLEKLFF

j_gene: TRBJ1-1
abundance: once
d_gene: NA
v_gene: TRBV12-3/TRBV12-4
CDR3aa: CASSLRGTAFF

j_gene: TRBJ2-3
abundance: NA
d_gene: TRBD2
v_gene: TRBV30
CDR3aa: CAWRTSGGAISTDTQYF

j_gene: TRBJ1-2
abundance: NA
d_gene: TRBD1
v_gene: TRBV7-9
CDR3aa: CASSLGQGYGYTF

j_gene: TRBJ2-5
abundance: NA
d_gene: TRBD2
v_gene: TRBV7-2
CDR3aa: CASSESGTSGRAGTQYF